This T cell receptor beta chain was captured by sequencing in a study of blood T cell repertoires in COVID-19. Per germline, CDR1 SGDLS and CDR2 YYNGEE. The CDR3 extends over 12 amino acids. V dropped 4 bases and J dropped 5 bases, with 10 bases sitting between them. Assay used: immunoSEQ multiplex PCR; TCRdb lists only in-frame clones, some missing. The profile covers roughly 220,000 clones, with about nine tenths appearing a single time and about 4% taken by the ten largest. The clonotype comes from a woman aged 40 to 50 with acute COVID-19. V gene TRBV9 combines with J gene TRBJ2-7, with D perhaps TRBD2 (5 bases). Sequenced: PBMCs or T cells enriched from blood (not recorded which). CDR3 protein: CASSPSGDEQYF. The CDR3 DNA reads TGTGCCAGCAGCCCTTCCGGGGACGAGCAGTACTTC.